This T cell receptor beta chain was found in a study of blood T cell repertoires in COVID-19. The germline CDR1 and CDR2 sequences are GTSNPN and SVGIG (reference sequence). Trimming shortened V by 1 base and J by 7 bases, and 17 bases separated the two germline ends. The CDR3 has 15 residues. Only in-frame clones appear in the TCRdb table, and some are missing; sequencing was by immunoSEQ multiplex PCR. Here the sample spans some 350,000 clones, over 75% being singletons. The count of this clone is one. Researchers sorted participants into cohorts using their self-reported clinical history. The gene calls are TRBV30 and TRBJ1-5, with a tentative D call TRBD1 (5 bases). The specimen sequenced was PBMCs or T cells enriched from blood (not recorded which). The TCR comes from a man in his late teens or twenties who had recovered from COVID-19. The CDR3 sequence: CAWSEWARADQPQHF. DNA for the CDR3: TGTGCCTGGAGTGAGTGGGCCAGGGCGGACCAGCCCCAGCATTTT.